A single sample gave rise to the 28 T cell receptor beta chains below, sequenced in a study of tumor-infiltrating lymphocytes in primary liver carcinoma (dated by TCRdb to about 2017). The sequencing machine was an Illumina HiSeq 2500. Starting from roughly 540 ng total RNA, TCRbeta-specific cDNA was produced by reverse transcription with a constant-region primer and ProtoScript II reverse transcriptase. Three nested multiplex PCR rounds, following a slightly modified ARM-PCR procedure, were used to build the TCRbeta libraries. Multiplex TRBV1-TRBV30 forward primers and a Cbeta reverse primer were used in the first two PCR rounds, each of which was run for about 10 cycles. TCRdb itself trimmed the public reads at Q25 with fastp, ran MiXCR and retained productive beta chains. Every distinct CDR3 protein forms one entry, paired with its most common genes and DNA. Here the sample has about 110,000 distinct CDR3 sequences; roughly 80% occur a single time. The ten largest account for more than 15% of the sample.

Total RNA and DNA were co-extracted without cell sorting from roughly 20-30 mg of bulk tissue using the AllPrep DNA/RNA mini kit. Input material: liver tumor tissue from sampling region 3. Taken with the paper, the label for cell subset or site translates to: tumor region T3, left-lateral pole. Receptor source: a man aged 35 to 55 with primary liver carcinoma and hepatitis B virus infection.

This clonotype was counted many times. Written as DNA, the CDR3 is TGTGCCACCAGTGCGGGCAAAAGACAAGGGGGCAGGGAGACCCAGTACTTC. Its protein product is CATSAGKRQGGRETQYF. The chain employs TRBV24-1 and TRBJ2-5; 7 bases fit TRBD1. Looked up from germline, CDR1 is KGHDR and CDR2 is SFDVKD. J lost 5 bases, V lost 5 bases, and 16 bases had no gene match. The CDR3 runs to 17 residues.

V gene TRBV28 combines with J gene TRBJ2-1, with a tentative D call TRBD2 (6 bases). V lost 8 bases to trimming and J lost 16 bases, with 27 bases between them. CDR3 length: 14 residues. CDR1 is MDHEN, CDR2 SYDVKM, per germline. The CDR3 coding sequence is TGTGCCAGCCGTGGGTCGGGAGAGTACAATGAGTACTTCTTC. Translated, it gives CASRGSGEYNEYFF.

V and J are TRBV6-2 or TRBV6-3 and TRBJ2-7, with D perhaps matching TRBD1 or TRBD2 (5 bases each). The V end was cut by 4 bases, the J end by 2 bases, with 21 bases between. Germline V gene sequence: CDR1 MNHEY, CDR2 SVGEGT. This CDR3 region has 17 residues. CDR3 nucleotide sequence: TGTGCCAGCAGTTTCTTAGATTTGGGACGGAGAACCTACGAGCAGTACTTC. It yields the protein CASSFLDLGRRTYEQYF.

As regards this clonotype: The CDR3 end shows no conserved phenylalanine or tryptophan, and so a read error is likely. No DNA is shown, since the ends of the CDR3 on it are uncertain; the CDR3 is the one TCRdb lists. The CDR3 loop reads CASSLNVNEHFL. V usage is TRBV11-3 and J usage is TRBJ2-1. CDR1 is SGHNT and CDR2 is YENEEA in the germline V gene. Including both end residues, the CDR3 is 12 amino acids long.

This clonotype has a single count. The chain recombines TRBV12-1 with TRBJ2-7; no DNA check was done on the table's D call, TRBD1. TRBV12-1 corresponds to a pseudogene. The CDR3 extends over 16 amino acids. The CDR3 DNA sequence: TGTGCCAACAGCTTTTTCGGAGGACAGAGAGCCTACGAGGAGTACTTC. Translation: CANSFFGGQRAYEEYF.

On this clonotype itself: The CDR3 end shows no conserved phenylalanine or tryptophan, and so a read error is likely. This rearrangement joins TRBV10-3 to TRBJ1-5; D is unclear. This CDR3 is built from 13 residues. From germline, CDR1 is ENHRY and CDR2 SYGVKD. V lost 10 bases and J lost 9, with 19 bases in between. The chain's CDR3 is CATTEIDQAPQHL. In nucleotides, the CDR3 is TGTGCCACGACCGAGATAGACCAGGCGCCCCAGCATTTA.

With respect to this clonotype: A read error may account for a junction end that differs from germline. The genes are TRBV12-3 or TRBV12-4 and TRBJ1-5; D not certain. The CDR3 covers 16 residues. CDR3 sequence reads: CASSSPGYVSNQSQHF. CDR3 coding DNA: TGTGCCAGCAGTTCTCCGGGATACGTTAGCAATCAGTCCCAGCATTTT.

In regard to this clonotype: A much bigger clone sits one base away, suggesting this may be a read error. The chain is built from TRBV5-1 and TRBJ2-3; 9 bases map to TRBD1. The length of the CDR3 is 15 residues. Germline V lookup: CDR1 SGHRS, CDR2 YFSETQ. The CDR3 bases are TGCGCCAGCAGTTTAAACAGGGGGCAGAAAGATATGCAGTATTTT. Protein sequence: CASSLNRGQKDMQYF.

As DNA, the CDR3 is TGCAGCGCAAGAGGGGGAGCGAATCAGCACCAGTATTTT. Translation gives CSARGGANQHQYF. The V call is TRBV29-1, the J call TRBJ1-5, with a tentative D call TRBD1 (6 bases). The last part of the DNA fits TRBJ2-3 better; the J call may be wrong. This CDR3 comprises 13 residues. Germline V gene data show CDR1 as SQVTM and CDR2 as ANQGSEA.

In its sample, this clonotype was seen many times. V and J are TRBV6-2 or TRBV6-3 and TRBJ1-1; D is undetermined. V lost 1 base, J lost 8 bases, and 5 bases lay in between. The CDR3 is 11 residues long. Per germline, CDR1 MNHEY and CDR2 SVGEGT. CDR3 residues: CASSYLVEAFF. In DNA form, the CDR3 reads TGTGCCAGCAGTTACTTAGTGGAAGCTTTCTTT.

With respect to this clonotype: At one of its ends the junction is not consistent with the germline gene, which may arise from a read error. The genes are TRBV11-2 and TRBJ2-1, with D tentatively TRBD1 (5 bases). Germline assignment: CDR1 SGHAT and CDR2 FQNNGV. This CDR3 comprises 13 residues. The CDR3 loop reads CASSSGLYNEQLF. The CDR3, as DNA: TGTGCCAGCAGCTCAGGGTTATACAATGAGCAGTTATTC.

The table lists this clonotype with many counts. The chain carries TRBV6-1 and TRBJ1-5; D is uncertain. With 3 bases removed from V and 1 base from J, the gap between germline ends came to 10 bases. The germline V gene encodes CDR1 MNHNS and CDR2 SASEGT. This CDR3 region has 15 residues. The CDR3 nucleotides read TGTGCCAGCAGTGAGATCGGGAACAGCAATCAGCCCCAGCATTTT. Its protein product is CASSEIGNSNQPQHF.

This chain joins TRBV20-1 and TRBJ2-7, with TRBD1 identical over 7 bases. The CDR3 consists of 13 residues. V shed 7 bases and J 3 bases; nucleotides not matched to a gene: 9. The V gene's germline CDR1 is DFQATT and CDR2 SNEGSKA (reference sequence). Here the CDR3 DNA reads TGCAGTGTTTTAGACAGGGCTATCTACGAGCAGTACTTC. Translation gives CSVLDRAIYEQYF.

Concerning this clonotype: A single base separates this from a much larger clone, so it may be a read error. The chain uses TRBV7-9 and TRBJ2-2, with D perhaps matching TRBD1 or TRBD2 (5 bases each). With 8 bases removed from V and 6 bases from J, the gap between germline ends came to 10 bases. CDR1 and CDR2 (germline): SEHNR, FQNEAQ (reference sequence). The CDR3 extends over 12 amino acids. The CDR3 region is CASGLGAGELFF. CDR3 bases: TGTGCCAGCGGGCTGGGGGCCGGGGAGCTGTTTTTT. The full variable domain, in which reference TRBV7-9 and TRBJ2-2 provide the parts outside the CDR3, is DTGVSQNPRHKITKRGQNVTFRCDPISEHNRLYWYRQTLGQGPEFLTYFQNEAQLEKSRLLSDRFSAERPKGSFSTLEIQRTEQGDSAMYLCASGLGAGELFFGEGSRLTVL.

In this sample, this clonotype turned up many times. The rearrangement links TRBV24-1 to TRBJ2-5, with D possibly being TRBD1 (6 bases). V was trimmed by 3 bases and J by 3 bases, leaving 10 bases between them. Germline V gives CDR1 KGHDR, CDR2 SFDVKD. The CDR3 totals 14 residues. The CDR3 DNA sequence: TGTGCCACCAGTGATCCCGGGACAAAAGAGACCCAGTACTTC. It translates to CATSDPGTKETQYF.

The V call is TRBV11-1, the J call TRBJ1-2; 10 bases agree with TRBD1. The CDR3 contains 15 residues. Germline CDR1 and CDR2: SGHAT and FQDESV (reference sequence). Trimming at V came to 5 bases and at J to 4 bases, leaving 7 bases not matched to a gene. CDR3 residues: CASSTGQGQSYGYTF. CDR3 nucleotide sequence: TGTGCCAGCAGCACGGGACAGGGGCAGAGCTATGGCTACACCTTC.

The rearrangement links TRBV6-5 to TRBJ2-2; 7 bases match TRBD2. Germline loops: CDR1 MNHEY, CDR2 SVGAGI. CDR3 size: 15 residues. CDR3 protein: CSGSNGGTGFRELFF. The CDR3 nucleotides are TGTTCCGGCAGTAACGGGGGGACGGGGTTTAGGGAGCTGTTTTTT.

To note about this clonotype: Germline is not matched at one junction end, which may reflect a read error. The chain is built from TRBV5-1 and TRBJ1-1, with unresolved D. CDR3 length equals 16 residues. CDR1 is SGHRS and CDR2 is YFSETQ in the germline V gene. CDR3 protein: CATSLRTGNVNTEVFF. The CDR3 bases are TGCGCCACCAGCTTAAGGACCGGGAACGTGAACACTGAAGTTTTCTTT.

Note on this clonotype: Germline is not matched at one junction end, which may reflect a read error. The gene calls are TRBV4-1 and TRBJ2-1, with D tentatively TRBD2 (5 bases). This CDR3 is built from 15 residues. CDR1 is MGHRA, CDR2 YSYEKL, per germline. The CDR3 DNA reads as TGCGTCAGCAGCCAGGCTGTACTAGGTGACAATGAGCAGTTCTTC. This sequence encodes CVSSQAVLGDNEQFF.

Comment on this clonotype: This is likely a read error, given that the CDR3 carries no conserved phenylalanine or tryptophan at its end. The limits of the CDR3 on the DNA are not certain, so only TCRdb's listed CDR3 is given. This chain connects TRBV11-1 to TRBJ1-6; no DNA check was done on the table's D call, TRBD1. The germline gives CDR1 SGHAT, CDR2 FQDESV (reference sequence). The length of the CDR3 is 13 amino acids, counting both ends. This chain's CDR3 is CASSRTLVSSPHV.

Concerning this clonotype itself: Here the CDR3 omits its conserved ending phenylalanine or tryptophan, so a read error is the likely source. It is unclear where the CDR3 begins or ends on the DNA, so no DNA is shown, and the CDR3 is as TCRdb lists it. The rearrangement joins TRBV11-2 to TRBJ2-2; the table's D call, TRBD1, has no DNA check behind it. A total of 15 residues make up the CDR3, ends included. The V gene's germline CDR1 is SGHAT and CDR2 FQNNGV. CDR3 in amino acids: CASSHVRGRTGELFL.

In this sample, this clonotype turned up once. This chain connects TRBV11-1 to TRBJ2-4, with TRBD2 matching 13 bases. The junction had 14 bases not matched to a gene; V was cut back by 3 bases and J by 12 bases. This CDR3 region has 17 residues. Germline-derived CDR1 and CDR2 are SGHAT and FQDESV (reference sequence). The CDR3 reads CASSFPGTSGINNAQYF. The DNA for the CDR3 is TGTGCCAGCAGCTTTCCCGGGACTAGCGGGATCAATAACGCTCAGTACTTC.

This clonotype was detected only a few times. The genes are TRBV5-1 and TRBJ1-1; no clear D. The length of the CDR3 is 14 residues. With 0 bases removed from V and 5 bases from J, the gap between germline ends came to 11 bases. The V gene's germline CDR1 is SGHRS and CDR2 YFSETQ. The CDR3 sequence: CASSLDGINTEAFF. CDR3 nucleotide sequence: TGCGCCAGCAGCTTGGACGGCATCAATACTGAAGCTTTCTTT.

This clonotype was counted ten times or more. The chain carries TRBV28 and TRBJ2-1; 11 bases map to TRBD2. CDR1 and CDR2 from the germline V gene are MDHEN and SYDVKM. This CDR3 region has 14 residues. V lost 10 bases and J lost 4; bases outside the gene matches: 6. The CDR3 region has the DNA TGTGCCACCCTACTAGCGGGAGCTTACAATGAGCAGTTCTTC. Protein product: CATLLAGAYNEQFF.

A note on this clonotype: The junction departs from germline at one end; a sequencing error may be responsible. The rearrangement joins TRBV29-1 to TRBJ1-1, with TRBD1 as a possible D gene (5 bases). In germline, CDR1 is SQVTM, CDR2 ANQGSEA. CDR3 length: 15 residues. The CDR3 loop reads CSVRKWWGMNTETFF. DNA for the CDR3: TGCAGCGTTCGAAAATGGTGGGGCATGAACACTGAAACTTTCTTT.

Comments on this clonotype: The junction departs from the called germline gene at one end, perhaps through a read error. This rearrangement joins TRBV6-2 or TRBV6-3 to TRBJ2-5; no definite D call. The germline CDR1 and CDR2 sequences are MNHEY and SVGEGT. The CDR3 length is 13 residues. The CDR3 bases are TGTGCCAGCAGTTACCCAGAGCAAGAGACCCAGAACTTC. This codes for CASSYPEQETQNF.

Many counts were recorded for this clonotype. This chain uses TRBV5-6 with TRBJ2-7; 9 bases are a match to TRBD1. Per germline, CDR1 SGHDT and CDR2 YYEEEE. J was trimmed by 5 bases and V by 4 bases; bases with no gene match: 13. The CDR3 has 16 residues. Here the CDR3 DNA reads TGTGCCAGCAGCCAGAACCCGGGACAGGGTGAAAACGAGCAGTACTTC. Translating it yields CASSQNPGQGENEQYF.

Regarding this clonotype: An end of the junction does not agree with germline; a read error may underlie this. This sequence joins TRBV6-6 and TRBJ1-1; D is perhaps TRBD1 (5 bases). CDR1 is MNHNY, CDR2 SVGAGI, per germline (reference sequence). The CDR3 totals 13 residues. The CDR3 sequence: CASNTEGTTEAFF. CDR3 DNA: TGTGCTAGCAACACAGAGGGGACTACTGAAGCTTTCTTT.